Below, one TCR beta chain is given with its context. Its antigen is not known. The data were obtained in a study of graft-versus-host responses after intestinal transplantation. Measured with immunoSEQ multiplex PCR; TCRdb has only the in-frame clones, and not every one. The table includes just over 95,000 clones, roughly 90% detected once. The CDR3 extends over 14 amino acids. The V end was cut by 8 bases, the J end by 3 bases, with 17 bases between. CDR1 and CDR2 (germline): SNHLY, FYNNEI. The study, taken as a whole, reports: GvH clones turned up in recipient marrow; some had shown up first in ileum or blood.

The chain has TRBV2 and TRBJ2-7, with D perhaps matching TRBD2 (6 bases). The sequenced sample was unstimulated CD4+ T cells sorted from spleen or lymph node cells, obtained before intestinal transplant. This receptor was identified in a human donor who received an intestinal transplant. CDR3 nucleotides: TGTGCCAGCGGAGGGGTTCGGCTAGGCTACGAGCAGTACTTC. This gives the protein CASGGVRLGYEQYF.